The source of this TCR beta chain is a study of T cell changes during pregnancy in multiple sclerosis. Clones were sequenced by immunoSEQ multiplex PCR, and TCRdb holds only the in-frame ones, with some missing. This table has tens of thousands of clones, under 95% appearing once. The CDR3 contains 12 residues. The germline V gene has CDR1 SGHTA and CDR2 FQGNSA. Trimming left V 1 base short and J 10 bases short, with 8 bases between. V gene TRBV7-2 combines with J gene TRBJ2-1; no firm D call. The sequence came from a female donor with multiple sclerosis, enrolled in a pregnancy study. This material consisted of peripheral blood, taken before pregnancy. CDR3 sequence: CASSLGAWEQFF. In DNA form, the CDR3 reads TGTGCCAGCAGCTTAGGAGCTTGGGAGCAGTTCTTC.